Many counts were recorded for the clone carrying this T cell receptor beta chain. This entry comes from a study of T-cell reconstitution after alpha-beta-depleted transplantation in children. The V gene's germline CDR1 is SGDLS and CDR2 YYNGEE. The CDR3 has 15 residues. Trimming removed 0 bases from V and 1 base from J, with 8 bases in between. Construction of the TCRbeta library involved unique molecular identifiers. MiXCR, applied by TCRdb to the PCR reads, yields one record per CDR3 protein. The sample contains a few hundred thousand distinct CDR3 sequences, 9.7% of which appear only once. The sequencing used PBMCs from the stem cell graft donor, collected from the stem cell graft. J is TRBJ2-1 and V is TRBV9; D is unclear. The clonotype originates from a human donor who donated a stem cell graft to a child with SCID. CDR3 in amino acids: CASSVVTGSYNEQFF. DNA for the CDR3: TGTGCCAGCAGCGTAGTGACGGGTTCCTACAATGAGCAGTTCTTC.